Below are 6 T cell receptor beta chains sequenced from a single sample in a study of T cells in Graves' hyperthyroidism and ophthalmopathy. Amplification of TCR beta CDR3 regions was performed using RNA transcripts as template. With the HTBI primer set, the TCR CDR3 went through a first round of RT-PCR. In TCRdb, the multiplex PCR reads were re-called with MiXCR into one record per CDR3 protein. The sample lists roughly 530,000 distinct CDR3 sequences; roughly a sixth were seen once. Sequencing was done on a sample of blood. The receptor set was obtained from a woman in her late teens or twenties with Graves' ophthalmopathy.

The chain has TRBV6-1 and TRBJ1-5; the D is unclear. This CDR3 has 14 residues. V shed 7 bases and J shed 0 bases, with 10 bases lying between them. In germline, CDR1 is MNHNS, CDR2 SASEGT. The CDR3 sequence is CASTEEYSNQPQHF. DNA of the CDR3: TGTGCCAGCACTGAGGAGTATAGCAATCAGCCCCAGCATTTT.

V usage is TRBV28 and J usage is TRBJ1-5, with D maybe TRBD1 (5 bases). CDR3 length equals 15 residues. Germline assignment: CDR1 MDHEN and CDR2 SYDVKM. Trimming pared 2 bases from V and 1 base from J, leaving 9 bases between. This CDR3 reads CASSLRGQSNQPQHF. CDR3 nucleotide sequence: TGTGCCAGCAGTTTACGTGGACAAAGCAATCAGCCCCAGCATTTT.

The chain's CDR3 is CASSFRQGRTNEKLFF. The CDR3 DNA sequence: TGTGCCAGCAGCTTTCGACAGGGGCGGACTAATGAAAAACTGTTTTTT. The chain links TRBV11-2 to TRBJ1-4, with 8 bases aligning to TRBD1. The germline V gene has CDR1 SGHAT and CDR2 FQNNGV. Germline trimming cut 3 bases from V and 2 bases from J; bases unmatched to any gene: 5. The CDR3 sequence is 16 residues long.

V gene TRBV27 combines with J gene TRBJ2-7; D is perhaps TRBD2 (6 bases). V lost 8 bases, J lost 7 bases, and 15 bases lay in between. Germline V CDR1 and CDR2: MNHEY, SMNVEV (reference sequence). This CDR3 is built from 12 residues. CDR3 loop: CASLSPGREQYF. DNA for the CDR3: TGTGCCAGCCTTTCGCCGGGGAGGGAGCAGTACTTC.

This clonotype was counted at least ten times. This chain uses TRBV6-2 or TRBV6-3 with TRBJ2-2; 7 bases are a match to TRBD2. Germline V lookup: CDR1 MNHEY, CDR2 SVGEGT. CDR3 length: 18 amino acids. After removal of 0 bases from V and 3 bases from J, the junction contained 10 bases not matched to a gene. CDR3: CASSYSLWASGYTGELFF. CDR3 nucleotides: TGTGCCAGCAGTTACTCCCTATGGGCTAGCGGATACACCGGGGAGCTGTTTTTT.

This clonotype appeared many times. The CDR3 loop is CAYLSSSGGDNEQFF. In DNA, the CDR3 is TGTGCCTACCTATCTTCTAGCGGGGGGGACAATGAGCAGTTCTTC. J is TRBJ2-1 and V is TRBV30, with TRBD2 identical over 12 bases. Germline assignment: CDR1 GTSNPN and CDR2 SVGIG (reference sequence). CDR3 length: 15 amino acids. J was trimmed by 5 bases and V by 7 bases; bases with no gene match: 9.